The source of this T cell receptor (beta chain) is a study of blood T cell repertoires in COVID-19. About the research overall: Sources were T cells, B-cell-depleted T cells, or PBMCs; the material itself was cDNA or gDNA.

Profiled with immunoSEQ multiplex PCR; TCRdb holds only in-frame clones, not every one. The sample includes some 200,000 clones, almost 85% of them seen just once. The V gene lost 0 bases and the J gene lost 1 base, with 9 bases spanning the gap. There are 15 residues in the CDR3. Germline lookup yields CDR1 MNHEY and CDR2 SVGAGI. The origin of this receptor is a human donor with acute or convalescent COVID-19. The donor label of this sample is uncertain. Material for sequencing was peripheral blood. The chain employs TRBV6-5 and TRBJ1-1; unclear D gene. This CDR3 reads CASSYSYRENTEAFF. The CDR3 bases are TGTGCCAGCAGTTACTCTTACAGAGAGAACACTGAAGCTTTCTTT.